Listed below are T cell receptor beta chains from one sample, sequenced in a study of shared clonotypes between healthy human individuals. Assay used: immunoSEQ multiplex PCR; TCRdb lists only in-frame clones, some missing. The sample contains around 2.1 million clones, approximately 94% of which appear only once. The sample taken for sequencing was naive CD4+ T cells sorted from blood. These receptor sequences come from a man younger than 35 in good health. Both conserved end residues are part of each CDR3. A D gene is named only where the DNA matches it firmly. The size field is filled for only some rows; it gives once, few, many or a size class.

CDR3nt	CDR3aa	abundance	d_gene	v_gene	j_gene
TGTGCCAGCAGCTTTGAGGGTCAGGGGAACGATGAGCAGTTCTTC	CASSFEGQGNDEQFF	.	.	TRBV12-1	TRBJ2-1
TGTGCCAGCAGCCAGGGACAGGGATTCTATGGCTACACCTTC	CASSQGQGFYGYTF	.	TRBD1	TRBV13	TRBJ1-2
TGTGCCAGCAGCTTGAGGCTAGCGGGAGAGACAGATACGCAGTATTTT	CASSLRLAGETDTQYF	.	TRBD2	TRBV5-6	TRBJ2-3
TGTGCCAGCAGCTTGGGGGCTGGGACGGAAGTGAACACTGAAGCTTTCTTT	CASSLGAGTEVNTEAFF	.	.	TRBV5-4	TRBJ1-1
TGTGCCAGCAGCCGCCCCGGGATCACGCAGTACTTC	CASSRPGITQYF	.	.	TRBV28	TRBJ2-7
TGTGCCAGCAGCCCCCTCAGGGGTGGTAACTATGGCTACACCTTC	CASSPLRGGNYGYTF	.	.	TRBV11-2	TRBJ1-2
TGCGCCAGCAGCCGGACAGGGGAAGGAAACACCATATATTTT	CASSRTGEGNTIYF	.	TRBD1	TRBV5-1	TRBJ1-3
TGTGCCAGCAGCGTAGGACAGGCGAGCTCCTACGAGCAGTACTTC	CASSVGQASSYEQYF	.	.	TRBV9	TRBJ2-7
TGTGCCAGCAGCAATCGTCCCGGGACTAGAGGTAGAAAAAGCTACGAGCAGTACTTC	CASSNRPGTRGRKSYEQYF	.	.	TRBV21-1	TRBJ2-7
TGTGCCAGCAGCCAGGGGGGGCCAATCACTGAGCAGTTCTTC	CASSQGGPITEQFF	.	.	TRBV28	TRBJ2-1
TGTGCCAGCAGTGTACAGGGGTATGGCAATCAGCCCCAGCATTTT	CASSVQGYGNQPQHF	.	TRBD1	TRBV2	TRBJ1-5
TGTGCCACCATAGACGTTTCTGGGGCCAACGTCCTGACTTTC	CATIDVSGANVLTF	.	.	TRBV19	TRBJ2-6
TGTGCCAGCAGCCGGGGCCAGGGATACCAGCCCCAGCATTTT	CASSRGQGYQPQHF	.	.	TRBV7-9	TRBJ1-5
TGTGCCAGCAGTGAAGGATCGGGGATGAAGTATAGCAATCAGCCCCAGCATTTT	CASSEGSGMKYSNQPQHF	.	.	TRBV2	TRBJ1-5
TGTGCCGTCGGGCCAGGGGGCTTCTACGAGCAGTACTTC	CAVGPGGFYEQYF	.	TRBD1	TRBV30	TRBJ2-7
TGCGCCTGCACTAGCGGGAGTCCCACCGGGGAGCTGTTTTTT	CACTSGSPTGELFF	.	TRBD2	TRBV10-1	TRBJ2-2
TGTGCCAGCAGCGAGGCCGGGGGGGCGGTCTACGAGCAGTACTTC	CASSEAGGAVYEQYF	.	TRBD2	TRBV7-2	TRBJ2-7
TGTGCCATCAGTGACCAAGAGGGGGGGCCCACAGATACGCAGTATTTT	CAISDQEGGPTDTQYF	.	.	TRBV10-3	TRBJ2-3
TGTGCCAGCTCACCACAGGGCAACACCGGGGAGCTGTTTTTT	CASSPQGNTGELFF	.	.	TRBV18	TRBJ2-2
TGTGCCAGCTCACCGACGACAGGAAGGGTCACTGAAGCTTTCTTT	CASSPTTGRVTEAFF	.	.	TRBV18	TRBJ1-1
TGTGCCAGCAGTTTATTCGGACAGTTGTCAGTTGGCTACACCTTC	CASSLFGQLSVGYTF	.	.	TRBV28	TRBJ1-2
TGTGCCAGCGAATCAAGGGATCCCCAGCATTTT	CASESRDPQHF	.	.	TRBV7-3	TRBJ1-5
TGCGCCAGCAGCCAAGACCATTTGGGGACTAGCGTAGGAACCCAGTACTTC	CASSQDHLGTSVGTQYF	.	TRBD2	TRBV4-1	TRBJ2-5
TGTGCCAGCAGTACCACAGGGGGCAGCTCCTACGAGCAGTACTTC	CASSTTGGSSYEQYF	.	TRBD1	TRBV6-6	TRBJ2-7
TGCGCCAGCAGCCAAGAATTGGGTAGCAGGCAGCCCCAGCATTTT	CASSQELGSRQPQHF	.	.	TRBV5-8	TRBJ1-5
TGTGCCAGCAGCCAAGCAGGGGGCAGAGGCTACACCTTC	CASSQAGGRGYTF	few	TRBD1	TRBV14	TRBJ1-2
TGTGCCAGCAGTTTCGGACAGGTTGAGTCACCCCTCCACTTT	CASSFGQVESPLHF	.	TRBD1	TRBV6-5	TRBJ1-6
TGTGCCAGCAGCTCGCGCGGCGGTTTGAGCTCCTACAATGAGCAGTTCTTC	CASSSRGGLSSYNEQFF	once	.	TRBV7-9	TRBJ2-1
TGTGCCAGCAGTTACGGAGCGGGAGGACCCTACGAGCAGTACTTC	CASSYGAGGPYEQYF	.	TRBD2	TRBV6-5	TRBJ2-7
TGCGCCAGCAGCTTGGGACGGGAAGCTTTCTTT	CASSLGREAFF	.	.	TRBV5-1	TRBJ1-1
TGTGCCAGCAGTGAAATAGGGACAGGCCTAGCCAAAAACATTCAGTACTTC	CASSEIGTGLAKNIQYF	.	TRBD1	TRBV25-1	TRBJ2-4
TGTGCCAGCAGAGGACCCGTCAATGAGCAGTTCTTC	CASRGPVNEQFF	.	.	TRBV2	TRBJ2-1
TGTGCCTGGAGTGTAGGGGTATGGACAGGGGGAGGTTGGCACACTGAAGCTTTCTTT	CAWSVGVWTGGGWHTEAFF	.	TRBD1	TRBV30	TRBJ1-1
TGTGCCAGCAGTGCAGGGGGAAGGCAAGAGACCCAGTACTTC	CASSAGGRQETQYF	.	TRBD1	TRBV6-1	TRBJ2-5
TGTGCCAGCAGTCGCGACAGGGGGCCCTATGGCTACACCTTC	CASSRDRGPYGYTF	.	TRBD1	TRBV6-1	TRBJ1-2
TGCGCCAGCAGCCAAGCGGAACAGGGAGCCTCACCCCTCCACTTT	CASSQAEQGASPLHF	.	.	TRBV4-3	TRBJ1-6
TGTGCCAGCAGCACCGGACTAGCGGGGATGGCAGATACGCAGTATTTT	CASSTGLAGMADTQYF	.	TRBD2	TRBV5-6	TRBJ2-3
TGTGCCTGGAGTGTTAGGTCATCCGCGACAGTAGCCAAAAACATTCAGTACTTC	CAWSVRSSATVAKNIQYF	.	.	TRBV30	TRBJ2-4
TGTGCCAGCAGTTACCGGAACAGTGAAGCTTTCTTT	CASSYRNSEAFF	.	.	TRBV6-5	TRBJ1-1
TGTGCCAGCAGTTATGGGGGAGCAGCCGCAGATACGCAGTATTTT	CASSYGGAAADTQYF	.	.	TRBV6-5	TRBJ2-3